The 18 T cell receptor beta chains given below trace back to one sample, sequenced in a study of vaccination and CD4 T cells after COVID-19. The treatment here: approximately 10-day PBMC culture with coronavirus spike peptide pools or control peptides (ViraFEST assay). The study sequenced cultured CD4+ T cell DNA using the Oncomine TCR Beta short-read assay. TCRdb ran MiXCR on the PCR reads and lists one entry per CDR3 protein. The sample has 10,000 to 15,000 distinct CDR3 sequences, less than 80% seen once. For these receptors, no antigen is known. The source material was CD4+ T cells from blood, cultured in vitro. All receptors derive from a human donor who had recovered from COVID-19.

This clonotype has more than one count but fewer than ten. V is TRBV10-3 and J is TRBJ1-1; a possible D gene is TRBD1 (5 bases). The ends were cut back, 4 bases at V and 1 base at J, with 7 bases in the middle. The CDR3 is 13 residues long. Per the germline V gene, CDR1 is ENHRY and CDR2 is SYGVKD. CDR3 nucleotides: TGTGCCATCAGTGGACAGCAGAACACTGAAGCTTTCTTT. Translated, it gives CAISGQQNTEAFF.

The V and J genes are TRBV6-1 and TRBJ2-7; 8 bases line up with TRBD1. CDR1 is MNHNS and CDR2 is SASEGT in the germline V gene. The CDR3 has 13 residues. Trimming removed 10 bases from V and 1 base from J; junction bases left unmatched: 6. The chain's CDR3 is CATSTGVSYEQYF. The CDR3 DNA reads TGTGCCACCTCGACAGGGGTTTCCTACGAGCAGTACTTC.

The chain is built from TRBV20-1 and TRBJ2-5; D perhaps matches TRBD2 (5 bases). V lost 6 bases and J lost 2, with 28 bases in between. The CDR3 loop spans 18 amino acids. Looked up from germline, CDR1 is DFQATT and CDR2 is SNEGSKA (reference sequence). For the CDR3, the DNA is TGCAGTGCCTCAACCCTCGGAGGCGGGCCGGTATCACAAGAGACCCAGTACTTC. Translating it yields CSASTLGGGPVSQETQYF.

The V and J genes are TRBV20-1 and TRBJ1-5; D unresolved. Germline loops: CDR1 DFQATT, CDR2 SNEGSKA (reference sequence). Between the trimmed V and J ends, which lost 5 bases and 0 bases, there was a span of 17 bases. The CDR3 runs to 16 residues. The CDR3 loop is CSAQEGATYSNQPQHF. Written as DNA, the CDR3 is TGCAGTGCTCAAGAAGGCGCTACCTATAGCAATCAGCCCCAGCATTTT.

The chain recombines TRBV6-2 or TRBV6-3 with TRBJ2-7; D is undetermined. Trimming left V 7 bases short and J 1 base short, with 5 bases between. CDR3 length: 11 amino acids. In germline, CDR1 is MNHEY, CDR2 SVGEGT. CDR3 sequence: CASTASYEQYF. In DNA, the CDR3 is TGTGCCAGCACTGCTTCCTACGAGCAGTACTTC.

The chain is built from TRBV24-1 and TRBJ2-3; D may correspond to TRBD1 or TRBD2 (5 bases each). V shed 4 bases and J shed 0 bases, with 16 bases lying between them. CDR1 is KGHDR, CDR2 SFDVKD, per germline. There are 17 residues in the CDR3. The CDR3 protein is CATSDPGTSPSTDTQYF. In DNA form, the CDR3 reads TGTGCCACCAGTGACCCAGGGACGTCCCCTAGCACAGATACGCAGTATTTT.

The rearrangement links TRBV6-1 to TRBJ2-1, with D hard to call. The CDR3 totals 12 residues. Looked up from germline, CDR1 is MNHNS and CDR2 is SASEGT. The V end lost 8 bases, the J end lost 0 bases, and 5 bases lay between the germline ends. CDR3 sequence: CASLSSYNEQFF. The CDR3, as DNA: TGTGCCAGCCTTAGCTCCTACAATGAGCAGTTCTTC.

The chain combines TRBV6-2 or TRBV6-3 with TRBJ2-3; D ambiguous. CDR1 and CDR2 from the germline V gene are MNHEY and SVGEGT. The CDR3 loop spans 14 amino acids. V was shortened by 5 bases and J by 4 bases, with 13 bases between the two germline ends. This chain's CDR3 is CASSTRSGSDTQYF. CDR3 bases: TGTGCCAGCAGTACACGTAGTGGGTCAGATACGCAGTATTTT.

This chain connects TRBV20-1 to TRBJ1-1; D is unclear. The ends were cut back, 4 bases at V and 5 bases at J, with 11 bases in the middle. Germline CDR1 reads DFQATT; CDR2 reads SNEGSKA (reference sequence). The CDR3 spans 12 residues. The CDR3 DNA reads TGCAGTGCTAAGCTTAGTGGAACTGAAGCTTTCTTT. Residues: CSAKLSGTEAFF.

The chain couples TRBV7-2 to TRBJ1-5, with 9 positions matching TRBD1. In germline, CDR1 is SGHTA, CDR2 FQGNSA. After removal of 3 bases from V and 3 bases from J, the junction contained 3 bases not matched to a gene. This CDR3 comprises 15 residues. The CDR3 sequence: CASSFDRGANQPQHF. The CDR3 DNA sequence: TGTGCCAGCAGCTTTGACAGGGGGGCCAATCAGCCCCAGCATTTT.

The J gene is TRBJ1-5, the V gene TRBV28; 9 bases fit TRBD1. J was trimmed by 3 bases and V by 2 bases; bases with no gene match: 5. Germline V gene lookup returns CDR1 MDHEN and CDR2 SYDVKM. The CDR3 has 16 amino acids. The CDR3 sequence: CASSLIGQGFNQPQHF. CDR3 bases: TGTGCCAGCAGTTTAATCGGACAGGGGTTCAATCAGCCCCAGCATTTT.

This clonotype was seen more than once but under ten times. This sequence joins TRBV6-5 and TRBJ1-1; 7 bases line up with TRBD1. The CDR3 runs to 14 residues. J gave up 2 bases and V 2 bases, and 2 bases lay outside the gene matches. CDR1 is MNHEY, CDR2 SVGAGI, per germline. CDR3 region: CASSYGTANTEAFF. Written as DNA, the CDR3 is TGTGCCAGCAGTTACGGGACAGCCAACACTGAAGCTTTCTTT.

The chain couples TRBV7-3 to TRBJ2-1; TRBD1 might be the D (6 bases). Trimming cost V 5 bases and J 2 bases, with 19 bases left between them. CDR3 length: 17 residues. CDR1 and CDR2 from the germline V gene are SGHTA and FQGTGA. The DNA for the CDR3 is TGTGCCAGCAGCCCACTAGGACAGCCCCTTGCCTACAATGAGCAGTTCTTC. This sequence encodes CASSPLGQPLAYNEQFF.

The chain links TRBV7-2 to TRBJ2-1; D gene unclear. This CDR3 has 13 residues. Trimming shortened V by 4 bases and J by 7 bases, and 11 bases separated the two germline ends. In germline, CDR1 is SGHTA, CDR2 FQGNSA. This CDR3 reads CASSSYEQNEQFF. In nucleotides, the CDR3 is TGTGCCAGCAGCTCCTACGAGCAGAATGAGCAGTTCTTC.

This chain links TRBV24-1 with TRBJ2-3; 8 bases are a match to TRBD2. Trimming at V came to 8 bases and at J to 4 bases, leaving 7 bases not matched to a gene. Looked up from germline, CDR1 is KGHDR and CDR2 is SFDVKD. The CDR3 has 14 amino acids. For the CDR3, the DNA is TGTGCCACCACCCTCAGCGGGAGTGCAGATACGCAGTATTTT. This translates into CATTLSGSADTQYF.

In nucleotides, the CDR3 is TGCAGTGCTAGAGTCGATTTCACCGGCAATCAGCCCCAGCATTTT. This gives the protein CSARVDFTGNQPQHF. The rearrangement links TRBV20-1 to TRBJ1-5, with unresolved D. The CDR3 is 15 residues long. Trimming pared 1 base from V and 2 bases from J, leaving 12 bases between. Germline V gene lookup returns CDR1 DFQATT and CDR2 SNEGSKA (reference sequence).

A note on this clonotype: A junction boundary mismatches the germline segment, possibly from a read error. V usage is TRBV7-3 and J usage is TRBJ1-6; D uncertain. This CDR3 has 13 amino acids. Germline V gene lookup returns CDR1 SGHTA and CDR2 FQGTGA. This CDR3 is CASSVTRNSPLHF. The CDR3 coding sequence is TGTGCCAGCAGCGTAACCAGAAATTCACCCCTCCACTTT.

CDR3 in DNA: TGCGCCAGCAGCTTGATGGACAGTATTTATGGCTACACCTTC. It yields the protein CASSLMDSIYGYTF. The chain recombines TRBV5-1 with TRBJ1-2; D perhaps matches TRBD1 (6 bases). The CDR3 loop spans 14 amino acids. CDR1 is SGHRS, CDR2 YFSETQ, per germline. V lost 1 base, J lost 5 bases, and 12 bases lay in between.